This TCR beta chain originates from a study of OX40 agonist ivuxolimab in advanced cancers. The V gene lost 6 bases and the J gene lost 7 bases, with 12 bases spanning the gap. The germline V gene encodes CDR1 DFQATT and CDR2 SNEGSKA (reference sequence). The CDR3 has 11 residues. Sequencing used immunoSEQ multiplex PCR; TCRdb keeps in-frame clones, though not all of them. The table includes approximately 76,000 clones, about 82% detected once. The chain couples TRBV20-1 to TRBJ1-2; D is undetermined. The receptor's source is an adult with an advanced solid tumor such as melanoma, head and neck, liver or kidney cancer. The starting material was CD4+ or CD8+ T cells sorted from blood, obtained in a trial of the OX40 agonist ivuxolimab. The CDR3 loop is CSAPLQGGYTF. CDR3 DNA: TGCAGTGCCCCCCTCCAAGGTGGCTACACCTTC.